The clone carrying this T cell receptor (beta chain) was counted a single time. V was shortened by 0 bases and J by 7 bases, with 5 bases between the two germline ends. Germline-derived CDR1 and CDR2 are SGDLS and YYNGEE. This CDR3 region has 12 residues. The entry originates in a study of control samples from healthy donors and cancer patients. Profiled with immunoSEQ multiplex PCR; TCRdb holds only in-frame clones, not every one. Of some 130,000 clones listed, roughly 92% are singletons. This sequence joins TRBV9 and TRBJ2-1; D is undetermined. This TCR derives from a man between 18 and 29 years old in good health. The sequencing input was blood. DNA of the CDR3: TGTGCCAGCAGCGTAGTGTCGAATGAGCAGTTCTTC. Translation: CASSVVSNEQFF.